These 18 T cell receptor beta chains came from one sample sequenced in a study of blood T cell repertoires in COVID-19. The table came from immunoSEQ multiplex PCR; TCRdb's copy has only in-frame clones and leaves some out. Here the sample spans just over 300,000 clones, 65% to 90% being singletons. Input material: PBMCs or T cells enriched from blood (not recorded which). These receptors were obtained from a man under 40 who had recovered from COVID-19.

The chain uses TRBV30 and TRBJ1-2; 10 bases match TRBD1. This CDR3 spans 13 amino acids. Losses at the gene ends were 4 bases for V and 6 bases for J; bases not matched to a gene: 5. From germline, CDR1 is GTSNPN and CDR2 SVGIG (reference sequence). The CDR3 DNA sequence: TGTGCCTGGACCCCGGACAGGGGGGATGGCTACACCTTC. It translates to CAWTPDRGDGYTF.

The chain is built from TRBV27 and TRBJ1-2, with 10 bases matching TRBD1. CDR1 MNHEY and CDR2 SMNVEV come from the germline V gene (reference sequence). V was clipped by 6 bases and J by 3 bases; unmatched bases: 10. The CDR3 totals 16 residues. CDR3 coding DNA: TGTGCCAGCAGGCCGGACAGGGGGGCTGGGGACTATGGCTACACCTTC. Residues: CASRPDRGAGDYGYTF.

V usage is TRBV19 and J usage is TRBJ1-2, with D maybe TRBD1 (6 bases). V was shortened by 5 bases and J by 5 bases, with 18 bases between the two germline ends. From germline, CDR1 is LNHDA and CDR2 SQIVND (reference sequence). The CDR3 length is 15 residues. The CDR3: CASSEADRRGYGYTF. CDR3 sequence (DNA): TGTGCCAGTAGTGAAGCCGACAGGAGAGGGTATGGCTACACCTTC.

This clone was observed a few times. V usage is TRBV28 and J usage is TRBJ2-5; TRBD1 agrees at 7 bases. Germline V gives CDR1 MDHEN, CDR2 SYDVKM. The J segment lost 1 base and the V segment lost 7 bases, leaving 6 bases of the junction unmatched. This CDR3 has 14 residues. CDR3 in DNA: TGTGCCAGCAACCCGGGACAGCCCCAAGAGACCCAGTACTTC. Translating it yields CASNPGQPQETQYF.

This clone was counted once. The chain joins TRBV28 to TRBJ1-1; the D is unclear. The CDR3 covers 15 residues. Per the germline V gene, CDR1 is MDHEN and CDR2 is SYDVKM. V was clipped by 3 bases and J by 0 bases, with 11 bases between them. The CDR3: CASSFPSVMNTEAFF. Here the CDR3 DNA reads TGTGCCAGCAGTTTTCCCAGCGTAATGAACACTGAAGCTTTCTTT.

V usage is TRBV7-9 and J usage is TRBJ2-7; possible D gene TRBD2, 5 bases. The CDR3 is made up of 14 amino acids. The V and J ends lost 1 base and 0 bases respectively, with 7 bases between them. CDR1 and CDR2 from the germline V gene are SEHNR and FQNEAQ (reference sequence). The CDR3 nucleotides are TGTGCCAGCAGCTTAGAGCGGAGCTCCTACGAGCAGTACTTC. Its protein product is CASSLERSSYEQYF.

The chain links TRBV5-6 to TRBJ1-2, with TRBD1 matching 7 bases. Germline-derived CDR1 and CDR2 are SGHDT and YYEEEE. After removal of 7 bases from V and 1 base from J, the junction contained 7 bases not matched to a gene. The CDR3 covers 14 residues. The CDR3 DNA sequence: TGTGCCAGCCGGAGACAGGGTCTTAACTATGGCTACACCTTC. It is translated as CASRRQGLNYGYTF.

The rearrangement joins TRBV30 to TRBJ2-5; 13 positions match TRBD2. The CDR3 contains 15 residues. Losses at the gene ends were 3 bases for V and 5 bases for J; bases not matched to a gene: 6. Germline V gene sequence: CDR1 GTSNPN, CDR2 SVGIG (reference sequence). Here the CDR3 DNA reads TGTGCCTGGAGACGGACTAGCGGGAGTGCGGAGACCCAGTACTTC. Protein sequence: CAWRRTSGSAETQYF. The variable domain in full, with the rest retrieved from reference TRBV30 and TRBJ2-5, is SQTIHQWPATLVQPVGSPLSLECTVEGTSNPNLYWYRQAAGRGLQLLFYSVGIGQISSEVPQNLSASRPQDRQFILSSKKLLLSDSGFYLCAWRRTSGSAETQYFGPGTRLLVL.

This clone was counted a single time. DNA of the CDR3: TGTGCCAGCAGCTTGAGTTTCAACTATGGCTACACCTTC. It codes for CASSLSFNYGYTF. The chain links TRBV7-9 to TRBJ1-2; D uncertain. Germline V CDR1 and CDR2: SEHNR, FQNEAQ (reference sequence). Trimming took 3 bases from V and 2 from J, leaving 7 bases between them. This CDR3 is 13 amino acids long.

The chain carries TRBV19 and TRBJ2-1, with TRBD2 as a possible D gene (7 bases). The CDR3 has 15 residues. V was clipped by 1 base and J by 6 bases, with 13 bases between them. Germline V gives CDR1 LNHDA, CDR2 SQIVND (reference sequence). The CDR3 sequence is CASSIVRGGGNEQFF. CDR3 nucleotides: TGTGCCAGTAGTATAGTTAGGGGGGGCGGCAATGAGCAGTTCTTC.

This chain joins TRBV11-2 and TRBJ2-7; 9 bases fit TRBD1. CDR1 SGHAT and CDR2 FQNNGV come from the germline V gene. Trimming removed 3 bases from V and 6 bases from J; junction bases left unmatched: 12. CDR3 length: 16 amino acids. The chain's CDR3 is CASSFVGDREKSEQYF. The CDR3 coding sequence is TGTGCCAGCAGCTTCGTGGGGGACAGGGAGAAGTCCGAGCAGTACTTC.

The CDR3: CASSLGSANEAFF. The CDR3 coding sequence is TGTGCCAGCAGTTTAGGTTCTGCCAACGAGGCTTTCTTT. The genes are TRBV28 and TRBJ1-1; D gene ambiguous. This CDR3 spans 13 amino acids. CDR1 and CDR2 (germline): MDHEN, SYDVKM. Trimming stripped 2 bases from V and 11 bases from J, with 15 bases between.

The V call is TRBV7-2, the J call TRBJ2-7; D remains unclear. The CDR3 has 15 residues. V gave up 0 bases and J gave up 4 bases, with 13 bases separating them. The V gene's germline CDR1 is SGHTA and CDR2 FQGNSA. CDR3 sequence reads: CASSLALGPQYEQYF. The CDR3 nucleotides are TGTGCCAGCAGCTTAGCCCTGGGCCCGCAATACGAGCAGTACTTC. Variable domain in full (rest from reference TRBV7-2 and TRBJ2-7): GAGVSQSPSNKVTEKGKDVELRCDPISGHTALYWYRQSLGQGLEFLIYFQGNSAPDKSGLPSDRFSAERTGGSVSTLTIQRTQQEDSAVYLCASSLALGPQYEQYFGPGTRLTVT.

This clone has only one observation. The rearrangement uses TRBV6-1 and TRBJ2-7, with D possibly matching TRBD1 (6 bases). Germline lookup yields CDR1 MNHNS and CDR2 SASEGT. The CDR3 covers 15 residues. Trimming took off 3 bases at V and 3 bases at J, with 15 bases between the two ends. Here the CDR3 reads CASSETYRAIYEQYF. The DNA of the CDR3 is TGTGCCAGCAGTGAGACCTACAGGGCCATCTACGAGCAGTACTTC.

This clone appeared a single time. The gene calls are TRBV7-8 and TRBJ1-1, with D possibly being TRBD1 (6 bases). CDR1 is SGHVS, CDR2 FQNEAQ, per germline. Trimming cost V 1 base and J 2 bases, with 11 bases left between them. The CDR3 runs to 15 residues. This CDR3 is CASSLGGGANTEAFF. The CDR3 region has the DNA TGTGCCAGCAGCTTAGGTGGGGGCGCAAACACTGAAGCTTTCTTT.

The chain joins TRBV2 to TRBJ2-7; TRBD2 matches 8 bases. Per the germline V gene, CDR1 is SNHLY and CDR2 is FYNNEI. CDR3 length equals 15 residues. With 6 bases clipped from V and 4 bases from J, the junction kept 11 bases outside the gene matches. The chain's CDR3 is CASRVGLGFVYEQYF. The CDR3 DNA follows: TGTGCCAGCAGGGTGGGACTAGGGTTCGTATACGAGCAGTACTTC.

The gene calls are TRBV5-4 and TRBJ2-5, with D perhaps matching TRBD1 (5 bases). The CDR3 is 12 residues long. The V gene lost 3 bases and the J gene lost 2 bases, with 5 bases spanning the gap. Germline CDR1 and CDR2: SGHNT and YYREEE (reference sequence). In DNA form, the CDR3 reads TGTGCCAGCAGCTGGACACAAGAGACCCAGTACTTC. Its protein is CASSWTQETQYF. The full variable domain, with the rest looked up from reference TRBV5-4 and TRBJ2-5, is ETGVTQSPTHLIKTRGQQVTLRCSSQSGHNTVSWYQQALGQGPQFIFQYYREEENGRGNFPPRFSGLQFPNYSSELNVNALELDDSALYLCASSWTQETQYFGPGTRLLVL.

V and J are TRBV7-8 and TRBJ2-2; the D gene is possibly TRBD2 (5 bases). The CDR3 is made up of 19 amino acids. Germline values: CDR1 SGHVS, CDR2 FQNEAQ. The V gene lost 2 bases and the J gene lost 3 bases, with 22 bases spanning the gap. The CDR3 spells CASSLSWKSRGTHTGELFF. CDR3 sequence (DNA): TGTGCCAGCAGCTTAAGTTGGAAGAGTCGGGGTACGCACACCGGGGAGCTGTTTTTT. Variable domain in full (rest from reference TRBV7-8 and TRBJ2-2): GAGVSQSPRYKVAKRGQDVALRCDPISGHVSLFWYQQALGQGPEFLTYFQNEAQLDKSGLPSDRFFAERPEGSVSTLKIQRTQQEDSAVYLCASSLSWKSRGTHTGELFFGEGSRLTVL.